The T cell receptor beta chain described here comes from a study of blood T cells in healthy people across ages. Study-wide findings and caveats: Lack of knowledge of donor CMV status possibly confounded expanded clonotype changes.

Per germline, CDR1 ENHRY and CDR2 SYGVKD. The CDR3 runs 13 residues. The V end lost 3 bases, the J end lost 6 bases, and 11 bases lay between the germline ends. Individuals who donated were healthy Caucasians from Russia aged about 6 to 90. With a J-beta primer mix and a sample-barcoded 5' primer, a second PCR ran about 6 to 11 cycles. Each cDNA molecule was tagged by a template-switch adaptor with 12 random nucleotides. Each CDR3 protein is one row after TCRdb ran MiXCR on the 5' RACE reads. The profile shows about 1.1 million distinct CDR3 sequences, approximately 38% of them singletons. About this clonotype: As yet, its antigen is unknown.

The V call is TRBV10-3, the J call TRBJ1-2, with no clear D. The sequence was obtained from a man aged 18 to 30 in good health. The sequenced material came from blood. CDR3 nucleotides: TGTGCCATCAGTGAAGGAAGGATTCATGGCTACACCTTC. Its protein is CAISEGRIHGYTF.